Included here is one T cell receptor (beta chain) sequence, with context. This entry is derived from a study of response to subunit inactivated influenza vaccine. TCRdb re-called the RT-PCR reads with MiXCR, one entry per CDR3 protein. The sample has 500,000 to 600,000 distinct CDR3 sequences; roughly 12% are singletons. The V gene end was trimmed by 6 bases and the J gene end by 7 bases; junction bases not matched to a gene: 10. Germline loops: CDR1 DFQATT, CDR2 SNEGSKA (reference sequence). CDR3 length: 15 amino acids. The same sample was also studied in work on T cells expressing NK-cell markers. As that study records: For TCR beta, cDNA was produced by 5'RACE template switching with UMIs. Among eight sequenced donors, seven carried HCMV seropositivity while one was seronegative. The authors restricted sorting to alpha-beta TCR T cells with an anti-gamma-delta TCR antibody in several experiments. HCMV specificity of expanded NKG2C+ T cell clones remained unclear.

The chain is built from TRBV20-1 and TRBJ1-5; TRBD1 matches at 12 bases. The sequence was collected from a man aged 45-65 years who received an inactivated influenza vaccine. The sample in question was PBMCs from blood, obtained on the day of vaccination. CDR3 in amino acids: CSARPGTGGTQPQHF. In DNA, the CDR3 is TGCAGTGCGCGTCCCGGGACAGGGGGCACCCAGCCCCAGCATTTT.